The source of this TCR beta chain is a study of blood T cells in healthy people across ages. Across the study: About one barcoded beta molecule per two T cells was captured by template switching. Findings and limits, study-wide: Older age went with lower TCR beta diversity per million T cells, in a roughly linear way.

The V gene end was trimmed by 4 bases and the J gene end by 7 bases; junction bases not matched to a gene: 13. Germline V lookup: CDR1 SQVTM, CDR2 ANQGSEA. The CDR3 loop spans 14 amino acids. Donation came from healthy Caucasian individuals in Russia who were aged about 6 to 90. A second PCR of 7 to 11 cycles used a sample-barcoded 5' primer and a J-beta primer mix. Every cDNA molecule bore a tag from a template-switch adaptor containing 12 random nucleotides. A single record per CDR3 protein comes from TCRdb applying MiXCR to the 5' RACE reads. The sample includes about 730,000 distinct CDR3 sequences, roughly 47% of them seen just once. A word on this clonotype: Its matching antigen is unknown. This may be a read error: a much more frequent sequence differs by one nucleotide.

The chain joins TRBV29-1 to TRBJ2-7, with 7 bases aligning to TRBD2. The sample taken for sequencing was blood. The receptor's source is a woman aged 55-69 years in good health. The CDR3 DNA follows: TGCAGCGTTGGTCTAGCGGCCGCCTACAATGAGCAGTACTTC. This sequence encodes CSVGLAAAYNEQYF.